The 10 T cell receptor beta chains below all came from one sample that was sequenced in a study of T cell changes during pregnancy in multiple sclerosis (dated by TCRdb to about 2019). Library method: the immunoSEQ multiplex PCR assay. TCRdb obtained this table from immuneACCESS and retained in-frame rearrangements with V and J assigned. These tables miss some clones; where compared with another copy, unresolved V genes account for less than half of the shortfall, and the remainder is unexplained. The table for this sample lists 130,000 or so clones; 90% to 96% of them were counted only once. Of the sample, roughly 0.45% falls within the top ten clones. The material sequenced was peripheral blood, taken after pregnancy. The origin of the receptors is a female donor with multiple sclerosis, enrolled in a pregnancy study.

Points on this clone: The same CDR3 can be traced to other DNA sequences in this sample. The CDR3 loop reads CASSLTGYGYTF. The CDR3 region has the DNA TGTGCCAGCAGCTTGACAGGGTATGGCTACACCTTC. The gene calls are TRBV7-2 and TRBJ1-2; 7 nucleotides align to TRBD1. The CDR3 is 12 residues long. CDR1 is SGHTA and CDR2 is FQGNSA in the germline V gene. Trimming removed 3 bases from V and 5 bases from J; junction bases left unmatched: 0.

The genes are TRBV11-2 and TRBJ2-7, with TRBD2 identical over 8 bases. The CDR3 extends over 14 amino acids. The germline V gene encodes CDR1 SGHAT and CDR2 FQNNGV. The V and J ends lost 2 bases and 2 bases, in that order; junction bases with no gene match: 2. DNA for the CDR3: TGTGCCAGCAGCTTAAGCGGGAGCCCCTACGAGCAGTACTTC. Translating gives CASSLSGSPYEQYF. Supplemented by reference TRBV11-2 and TRBJ2-7, the full variable domain reads EAGVAQSPRYKIIEKRQSVAFWCNPISGHATLYWYQQILGQGPKLLIQFQNNGVVDDSQLPKDRFSAERLKGVDSTLKIQPAKLEDSAVYLCASSLSGSPYEQYFGPGTRLTVT.

The genes are TRBV5-4 and TRBJ1-5; D is unclear. Germline V gene sequence: CDR1 SGHNT, CDR2 YYREEE (reference sequence). The CDR3 sequence is 13 residues long. V was shortened by 4 bases and J by 3 bases, with 8 bases between the two germline ends. CDR3 sequence (DNA): TGTGCCAGCAGCCCGGGGATCAATCAGCCCCAGCATTTT. Protein sequence: CASSPGINQPQHF.

V gene TRBV19 combines with J gene TRBJ2-7; D call uncertain. Germline V gene data show CDR1 as LNHDA and CDR2 as SQIVND (reference sequence). The CDR3 totals 14 residues. V was shortened by 6 bases and J by 5 bases, with 17 bases between the two germline ends. The CDR3 sequence is CASSLAPGPHEQYF. CDR3 DNA sequence: TGTGCCAGTAGCCTTGCCCCCGGTCCCCACGAGCAGTACTTC.

The chain recombines TRBV29-1 with TRBJ1-4; 9 bases are a match to TRBD1. This CDR3 contains 13 residues. V lost 4 bases to trimming and J lost 5 bases; unmatched junction nucleotides: 2. CDR1 is SQVTM and CDR2 is ANQGSEA in the germline V gene. CDR3 region: CSVAGQGNEKLFF. The CDR3 coding sequence is TGCAGCGTTGCTGGACAGGGGAATGAAAAACTGTTTTTT. Variable domain in full (rest from reference TRBV29-1 and TRBJ1-4): SAVISQKPSRDICQRGTSLTIQCQVDSQVTMMFWYRQQPGQSLTLIATANQGSEATYESGFVIDKFPISRPNLTFSTLTVSNMSPEDSSIYLCSVAGQGNEKLFFGSGTQLSVL.

This rearrangement joins TRBV19 to TRBJ1-1; TRBD1 might be the D (6 bases). Germline lookup yields CDR1 LNHDA and CDR2 SQIVND (reference sequence). The length of the CDR3 is 12 residues. The germline V and J ends were trimmed by 6 bases and 8 bases, with 13 bases remaining between them. CDR3 in amino acids: CASRETGTEAFF. The CDR3 DNA follows: TGTGCCAGTAGGGAAACAGGGACCGAAGCTTTCTTT.

The V call is TRBV7-2, the J call TRBJ1-5; D uncertain. The CDR3 extends over 14 amino acids. The germline gives CDR1 SGHTA, CDR2 FQGNSA. Trimming left V 1 base short and J 7 bases short, with 11 bases between. CDR3 DNA: TGTGCCAGCAGCTTAGTTTCCCGCGGCCAGCCCCAGCATTTT. Protein product: CASSLVSRGQPQHF.

The chain uses TRBV19 and TRBJ2-7; TRBD2 agrees at 10 bases. Germline assignment: CDR1 LNHDA and CDR2 SQIVND (reference sequence). The junction had 10 bases not matched to a gene; V was cut back by 8 bases and J by 6 bases. The CDR3 is made up of 14 amino acids. The CDR3 loop reads CASRYSGRFGEQYF. The CDR3 coding sequence is TGTGCCAGTCGTTATAGCGGGAGGTTTGGCGAGCAGTACTTC. The variable domain in full, completed from reference TRBV19 and TRBJ2-7, reads DGGITQSPKYLFRKEGQNVTLSCEQNLNHDAMYWYRQDPGQGLRLIYYSQIVNDFQKGDIAEGYSVSREKKESFPLTVTSAQKNPTAFYLCASRYSGRFGEQYFGPGTRLTVT.

V usage is TRBV18 and J usage is TRBJ1-1, with D hard to call. The CDR3 totals 13 residues. Between the trimmed V and J ends, which lost 3 bases and 0 bases, there was a span of 5 bases. Germline assignment: CDR1 KGHSH and CDR2 LQKENI. The CDR3 here is CASSPYMNTEAFF. The CDR3, as DNA: TGTGCCAGCTCACCGTACATGAACACTGAAGCTTTCTTT.

The rearrangement links TRBV7-6 to TRBJ2-3, with D tentatively TRBD2 (5 bases). Germline assignment: CDR1 SGHVS and CDR2 FNYEAQ. CDR3 length: 16 amino acids. V was trimmed by 1 base and J by 1 base, leaving 12 bases between them. The CDR3 bases are TGTGCCAGCAGCTTAGGAAGCCACGGGGGCACAGATACGCAGTATTTT. Protein: CASSLGSHGGTDTQYF.